The 17 T cell receptor beta chains presented below share a single source sample, sequenced in a study of OX40 agonist ivuxolimab in advanced cancers. The repertoire was sequenced with immunoSEQ multiplex PCR; TCRdb's copy has only in-frame clones and lacks some. The sample holds tens of thousands of clones, around 84% seen once. The sample was CD4+ or CD8+ T cells sorted from blood, taken in a trial of the OX40 agonist ivuxolimab. Every receptor here comes from an adult with an advanced solid tumor such as melanoma, head and neck, liver or kidney cancer.

The V call is TRBV5-1, the J call TRBJ1-2; D remains ambiguous. V was shortened by 1 base and J by 8 bases, with 21 bases between the two germline ends. The germline V gene encodes CDR1 SGHRS and CDR2 YFSETQ. The CDR3 is made up of 16 amino acids. The CDR3 DNA sequence: TGCGCCAGCAGCTTGTCATTCGGTCCAGAGCTTGAAGGCTACACCTTC. This codes for CASSLSFGPELEGYTF.

The chain couples TRBV6-6 to TRBJ2-2, with TRBD2 matching over 11 bases. The V gene's germline CDR1 is MNHNY and CDR2 SVGAGI (reference sequence). There are 16 residues in the CDR3. J gave up 5 bases and V 4 bases, and 6 bases lay outside the gene matches. This CDR3 is CASSFTSGGFTGELFF. CDR3 bases: TGTGCCAGCAGTTTTACTAGCGGGGGATTTACCGGGGAGCTGTTTTTT.

The V and J genes are TRBV30 and TRBJ1-4; D unresolved. Germline CDR1 is GTSNPN and CDR2 is SVGIG (reference sequence). The CDR3 extends over 13 amino acids. V lost 1 base to trimming and J lost 8 bases, with 11 bases between them. CDR3 coding DNA: TGTGCCTGGAGTGCGTCCATAGGAGAAAAACTGTTTTTT. It translates to CAWSASIGEKLFF.

The chain has TRBV10-3 and TRBJ1-1; 10 nucleotides agree with TRBD1. V dropped 2 bases and J dropped 7; count of bases not matched to a gene: 4. This CDR3 has 14 residues. Per germline, CDR1 ENHRY and CDR2 SYGVKD. This chain's CDR3 is CAISERQGAGEAFF. The DNA of the CDR3 is TGTGCCATCAGTGAGAGACAGGGGGCGGGTGAAGCTTTCTTT.

The rearrangement joins TRBV7-2 to TRBJ1-1, with 7 positions matching TRBD1. This CDR3 has 17 residues. The junction had 8 bases not matched to a gene; V was cut back by 1 base and J by 0 bases. Germline values: CDR1 SGHTA, CDR2 FQGNSA. The CDR3 DNA is TGTGCCAGCAGCTTAGGGGGACAGTACCCCATGAACACTGAAGCTTTCTTT. Protein product: CASSLGGQYPMNTEAFF.

Remarks on this clone: This likely comes from a read error, as the CDR3 has no conserved phenylalanine or tryptophan at its end. It is unclear where the CDR3 begins or ends on the DNA, so no DNA is shown, and the CDR3 is as TCRdb lists it. The chain carries TRBV6-5 and TRBJ1-6. Germline CDR1 is MNHEY and CDR2 is SVGAGI. The CDR3 has 11 amino acids, counting both end residues. CDR3: CASSEAGAPHS.

Only a few counts were recorded for this clone. The gene calls are TRBV7-3 and TRBJ2-2; 8 bases fit TRBD2. The V gene end was trimmed by 5 bases and the J gene end by 3 bases; junction bases not matched to a gene: 8. The CDR3 is 16 amino acids. Germline CDR1 and CDR2: SGHTA and FQGTGA. The CDR3 region has the DNA TGTGCCAGCAGCCCGTCATCTAGCGGGTACACCGGGGAGCTGTTTTTT. Its translation is CASSPSSSGYTGELFF. Based on the CDR3 plus reference TRBV7-3 and TRBJ2-2, the full variable domain is GAGVSQTPSNKVTEKGKYVELRCDPISGHTALYWYRQSLGQGPEFLIYFQGTGAADDSGLPNDRFFAVRPEGSVSTLKIQRTERGDSAVYLCASSPSSSGYTGELFFGEGSRLTVL.

The chain joins TRBV6-5 to TRBJ2-7; a possible D gene is TRBD2 (5 bases). Trimming stripped 6 bases from V and 0 bases from J, with 15 bases between. This CDR3 has 15 amino acids. Germline V gives CDR1 MNHEY, CDR2 SVGAGI. CDR3 in DNA: TGTGCCAGCAGCCCGGACTCCTACGCCTCCTACGAGCAGTACGTC. Translating gives CASSPDSYASYEQYV.

The V and J genes are TRBV18 and TRBJ2-5; D gene ambiguous. Per the germline V gene, CDR1 is KGHSH and CDR2 is LQKENI. Trimming took off 5 bases at V and 4 bases at J, with 14 bases between the two ends. This CDR3 contains 14 residues. CDR3 DNA sequence: TGTGCCAGCTCAGAGACCTCTCCCCCAGAGACCCAGTACTTC. Its protein is CASSETSPPETQYF.

This clone was detected once. The V gene is TRBV7-9, the J gene TRBJ1-5; 9 nucleotides match TRBD1. This CDR3 spans 14 amino acids. J was trimmed by 6 bases and V by 5 bases; bases with no gene match: 5. Germline V gene sequence: CDR1 SEHNR, CDR2 FQNEAQ (reference sequence). The CDR3 sequence: CASSQDRGSQPQHF. The CDR3 coding sequence is TGTGCCAGCAGCCAAGACAGGGGGAGTCAGCCCCAGCATTTT.

This clone was seen more than once but under ten times. This chain links TRBV28 with TRBJ1-5, with 7 bases matching TRBD1. With V trimmed by 7 bases and J by 4 bases, 10 bases remained unmatched. The CDR3 is 15 amino acids. Germline CDR1 and CDR2: MDHEN and SYDVKM. CDR3 amino acids: CASNPSGQLNQPQHF. Here the CDR3 DNA reads TGTGCCAGCAACCCATCGGGACAGCTGAATCAGCCCCAGCATTTT.

The chain joins TRBV5-6 to TRBJ2-3, with D tentatively TRBD1 (6 bases). CDR3 length: 16 amino acids. V lost 2 bases to trimming and J lost 2 bases, with 15 bases between them. Germline CDR1 SGHDT, CDR2 YYEEEE. The CDR3 is CASSLKGGRFTDTQYF. DNA for the CDR3: TGTGCCAGCAGCTTAAAAGGGGGAAGATTCACAGATACGCAGTATTTT.

The J gene is TRBJ1-1, the V gene TRBV10-1; no definite D call. The V end lost 5 bases, the J end lost 4 bases, and 11 bases lay between the germline ends. This CDR3 has 13 residues. The germline gives CDR1 WNHNN, CDR2 SYGVQD (reference sequence). The CDR3 DNA reads TGCGCCAGCAGTTACTCGGGGAGCACTGAAGCTTTCTTT. Amino acid sequence: CASSYSGSTEAFF.

The chain has TRBV11-3 and TRBJ2-2, with TRBD1 matching 7 bases. V dropped 3 bases and J dropped 6; count of bases not matched to a gene: 1. This CDR3 is 13 amino acids long. The germline gives CDR1 SGHNT, CDR2 YENEEA. The chain's CDR3 is CASSLTGSGELFF. CDR3 sequence (DNA): TGTGCCAGCAGCTTGACAGGGTCCGGGGAGCTGTTTTTT.

The chain employs TRBV6-6 and TRBJ1-2; D is perhaps TRBD1 (6 bases). V shed 8 bases and J shed 4 bases, with 14 bases lying between them. Germline CDR1 MNHNY, CDR2 SVGAGI (reference sequence). This CDR3 comprises 13 residues. CDR3 region: CASRRQVLYGYTF. The CDR3 DNA follows: TGTGCCAGCCGAAGACAGGTGCTCTATGGCTACACCTTC.

This rearrangement joins TRBV10-3 to TRBJ2-7, with D perhaps matching TRBD1 (5 bases). V lost 3 bases and J 0 bases, leaving 6 bases between the germline ends. The CDR3 extends over 13 amino acids. Per the germline V gene, CDR1 is ENHRY and CDR2 is SYGVKD. CDR3 region: CAISEQASYEQYV. The CDR3 nucleotides read TGTGCCATCAGTGAACAGGCCTCCTACGAGCAGTACGTC.

The chain has TRBV6-5 and TRBJ2-7, with D unresolved. Germline lookup yields CDR1 MNHEY and CDR2 SVGAGI. V was cut by 6 bases and J by 0 bases, with 3 bases left in between. This CDR3 is 11 amino acids long. CDR3 in DNA: TGTGCCAGCAGGAGCTCCTACGAGCAGTACTTC. Encoded protein: CASRSSYEQYF.